The 27 T cell receptor beta chains reported below all come from one sample, sequenced in a study of CD4 T cells in relation to SARS-CoV-2 and coronaviruses. Before the COVID-19 pandemic, during about 2011-2019, CD4+ T cells were taken from unexposed donors. The cells were cultured for approximately 10 days before CD4+ T cells were isolated. Here immunoSEQ multiplex PCR was the method, and the copy in TCRdb shows in-frame clones only, minus some. The data hold around 16,000 clones, with about 78% observed a single time. These TCRs are of unknown antigen specificity. Sequenced material: CD4+ T cells from PBMCs, cultured in vitro. Every receptor here comes from a human donor in good health.

The chain recombines TRBV2 with TRBJ2-5; D is undetermined. The CDR3 runs 11 residues. V dropped 7 bases and J dropped 4 bases, with 7 bases sitting between them. Germline loops: CDR1 SNHLY, CDR2 FYNNEI. CDR3 region: CASKRGETQYF. The CDR3 DNA reads TGTGCCAGCAAAAGAGGAGAGACCCAGTACTTC. Together with reference TRBV2 and TRBJ2-5, the CDR3 gives the full variable domain: EPEVTQTPSHQVTQMGQEVILRCVPISNHLYFYWYRQILGQKVEFLVSFYNNEISEKSEIFDDQFSVERPDGSNFTLKIRSTKLEDSAMYFCASKRGETQYFGPGTRLLVL.

V gene TRBV6-5 combines with J gene TRBJ2-1; D may match TRBD1 or TRBD2 (5 bases each). The germline V gene encodes CDR1 MNHEY and CDR2 SVGAGI. CDR3 length: 14 residues. The V gene lost 2 bases and the J gene lost 8 bases, with 13 bases spanning the gap. In nucleotides, the CDR3 is TGTGCCAGCAGTTACAACAAAGGGACCCATGAGCAGTTCTTC. This translates into CASSYNKGTHEQFF.

This clone was seen more than once but under ten times. This rearrangement joins TRBV5-4 to TRBJ2-7; 9 bases align to TRBD1. The CDR3 spans 16 residues. Per the germline V gene, CDR1 is SGHNT and CDR2 is YYREEE (reference sequence). Trimming removed 1 base from V and 2 bases from J; junction bases left unmatched: 7. CDR3 bases: TGTGCCAGCAGCTTGAGGGCGCGGACAGGGGCCTACGAGCAGTACTTC. Its protein product is CASSLRARTGAYEQYF.

V gene TRBV6-1 combines with J gene TRBJ2-7; D ambiguous. Deletions cut 5 bases from V and 2 bases from J, with 13 bases between. Looked up from germline, CDR1 is MNHNS and CDR2 is SASEGT. This CDR3 contains 14 residues. Here the CDR3 reads CASSTTDGTYEQYF. The CDR3 nucleotides are TGTGCCAGCAGTACAACTGACGGAACCTACGAGCAGTACTTC.

Only a few counts were recorded for this clone. The J gene is TRBJ2-1, the V gene TRBV2, with 8 positions matching TRBD1. CDR3 length equals 14 residues. Germline assignment: CDR1 SNHLY and CDR2 FYNNEI. Trimming at V came to 3 bases and at J to 9 bases, leaving 7 bases not matched to a gene. The CDR3 loop reads CASSERQGAFEQFF. CDR3 DNA: TGTGCCAGCAGTGAGAGGCAGGGGGCCTTTGAGCAGTTCTTC. Complete variable domain (other parts from reference TRBV2 and TRBJ2-1): EPEVTQTPSHQVTQMGQEVILRCVPISNHLYFYWYRQILGQKVEFLVSFYNNEISEKSEIFDDQFSVERPDGSNFTLKIRSTKLEDSAMYFCASSERQGAFEQFFGPGTRLTVL.

V usage is TRBV3-1 (or the pseudogene TRBV3-2) and J usage is TRBJ1-1; D remains unclear. The CDR3 runs to 13 residues. In germline, CDR1 is LGHDT, CDR2 YNNKEL (reference sequence). Trimming shortened V by 2 bases and J by 11 bases, and 15 bases separated the two germline ends. CDR3 loop: CASSQRPGGRAFF. The CDR3 DNA is TGTGCCAGCAGCCAAAGACCGGGAGGCCGGGCTTTCTTT.

V is TRBV3-1 (or the pseudogene TRBV3-2) and J is TRBJ1-2; weak D call: TRBD1 (6 bases). The CDR3 consists of 13 residues. The germline V and J ends were trimmed by 4 bases and 4 bases, with 10 bases remaining between them. Germline V lookup: CDR1 LGHDT, CDR2 YNNKEL (reference sequence). The CDR3 bases are TGTGCCAGCAGCCGGATGACAGGCTATGGCTACACCTTC. This sequence encodes CASSRMTGYGYTF.

This clone was observed a handful of times. The CDR3 DNA is TGTGCCAGCAGAAAAAGTCCCCGTCCGGGAGGGTACAATGAGCAGTTCTTC. It translates to CASRKSPRPGGYNEQFF. V usage is TRBV7-9 and J usage is TRBJ2-1; TRBD2 matches 8 bases. The CDR3 runs to 17 residues. The trim removed 6 bases at V and 4 bases at J, leaving 14 bases unmatched. Germline lookup yields CDR1 SEHNR and CDR2 FQNEAQ (reference sequence).

Relative to its sample, this clone is medium-sized. The CDR3 coding sequence is TGTGCCAGCAGCTTGCATCCAGAGGGATACGAGCAGTACTTC. Amino acids: CASSLHPEGYEQYF. The V gene is TRBV5-6, the J gene TRBJ2-7; tentative D call: TRBD2 (5 bases). V dropped 1 base and J dropped 4 bases, with 12 bases sitting between them. This CDR3 contains 14 residues. CDR1 is SGHDT and CDR2 is YYEEEE in the germline V gene. The whole variable domain, remainder taken from reference TRBV5-6 and TRBJ2-7, is DAGVTQSPTHLIKTRGQQVTLRCSPKSGHDTVSWYQQALGQGPQFIFQYYEEEERQRGNFPDRFSGHQFPNYSSELNVNALLLGDSALYLCASSLHPEGYEQYFGPGTRLTVT.

This clone has a handful of counts. V is TRBV6-2 or TRBV6-3 and J is TRBJ1-1; D ambiguous. V was pared by 3 bases and J by 3 bases, with 2 bases between. This CDR3 contains 11 residues. Germline values: CDR1 MNHEY, CDR2 SVGEGT. This chain's CDR3 is CASSYDTEAFF. The CDR3 DNA reads as TGTGCCAGCAGTTATGACACTGAAGCTTTCTTT.

This chain links TRBV19 with TRBJ1-2; weak D call: TRBD1 (5 bases). Trimming took 4 bases from V and 8 from J, leaving 17 bases between them. CDR1 is LNHDA and CDR2 is SQIVND in the germline V gene (reference sequence). This CDR3 region has 14 residues. CDR3 sequence: CASSRVTGPWGYTF. The CDR3 DNA is TGTGCCAGTAGTAGAGTCACAGGCCCTTGGGGCTACACCTTC.

V is TRBV7-3 and J is TRBJ2-5; TRBD2 aligns across 7 bases. This CDR3 contains 13 residues. V shed 1 base, J shed 5 bases, and the junction held 1 base outside the gene matches. The germline gives CDR1 SGHTA, CDR2 FQGTGA. CDR3 amino acids: CASSLKGGETQYF. CDR3 DNA: TGTGCCAGCAGCTTAAAGGGAGGGGAGACCCAGTACTTC.

The CDR3 reads CASGPAGLAGVFGETQYF. The CDR3 DNA is TGTGCTAGTGGTCCCGCGGGACTAGCGGGAGTATTCGGGGAGACCCAGTACTTC. The chain has TRBV12-5 and TRBJ2-5, with 14 positions matching TRBD2. The junction had 13 bases not matched to a gene; V was cut back by 5 bases and J by 5 bases. The CDR3 is made up of 18 amino acids. Per the germline V gene, CDR1 is LGHNT and CDR2 is FRNRAP.

This clone was seen a handful of times. This chain joins TRBV2 and TRBJ2-1, with TRBD2 matching over 14 bases. Per germline, CDR1 SNHLY and CDR2 FYNNEI. This CDR3 comprises 16 residues. V shed 6 bases, J shed 4 bases, and the junction held 5 bases outside the gene matches. For the CDR3, the DNA is TGTGCCAGCAGAGCAGGGACTAGCGGGAGTTACAATGAGCAGTTCTTC. The encoded protein is CASRAGTSGSYNEQFF.

This clone has more than one count but fewer than ten. V is TRBV4-1 and J is TRBJ1-4; D is possibly TRBD1 (5 bases). Trimming removed 2 bases from V and 8 bases from J, with 15 bases in between. The CDR3 has 15 amino acids. CDR1 MGHRA and CDR2 YSYEKL come from the germline V gene. The CDR3 coding sequence is TGCGCCAGCAGCCAATCCGGGGACCTAGGGGAAAAACTGTTTTTT. Its protein is CASSQSGDLGEKLFF.

The CDR3 DNA reads TGTGCCTGGAATCCGTTAGCGGGAGTTGACGAGCAGTACTTC. This gives the protein CAWNPLAGVDEQYF. This chain uses TRBV30 with TRBJ2-7, with 9 nucleotides matching TRBD2. CDR3 length equals 14 residues. Germline lookup yields CDR1 GTSNPN and CDR2 SVGIG (reference sequence). Unmatched junction bases numbered 9, after V lost 4 bases and J lost 5 bases.

The rearrangement links TRBV6-5 to TRBJ2-1; tentatively, D is TRBD1 (7 bases). Germline V gene data show CDR1 as MNHEY and CDR2 as SVGAGI. The CDR3 totals 14 residues. Trimming left V 5 bases short and J 5 bases short, with 13 bases between. The CDR3 nucleotides are TGTGCCAGCAGTACCATCAGGGGGGACAATGAGCAGTTCTTC. It translates to CASSTIRGDNEQFF.

This clone was detected only a few times. The rearrangement uses TRBV27 and TRBJ2-7, with no clear D. The CDR3 covers 14 residues. V shed 0 bases and J shed 0 bases, with 6 bases lying between them. Germline lookup yields CDR1 MNHEY and CDR2 SMNVEV (reference sequence). CDR3 protein: CASSLSGFSYEQYF. In nucleotides, the CDR3 is TGTGCCAGCAGTTTATCTGGGTTCTCCTACGAGCAGTACTTC.

The rearrangement joins TRBV28 to TRBJ2-7; 11 positions agree with TRBD2. The ends lost 6 bases at V and 1 base at J; junction bases unmatched: 2. Germline-derived CDR1 and CDR2 are MDHEN and SYDVKM. CDR3 length: 14 residues. CDR3 residues: CASRGTSGSYEQYF. The CDR3 DNA reads as TGTGCCAGCAGAGGGACTAGCGGTTCCTACGAGCAGTACTTC. Complete variable domain (other parts from reference TRBV28 and TRBJ2-7): DVKVTQSSRYLVKRTGEKVFLECVQDMDHENMFWYRQDPGLGLRLIYFSYDVKMKEKGDIPEGYSVSREKKERFSLILESASTNQTSMYLCASRGTSGSYEQYFGPGTRLTVT.

This clone was recorded a few times. The chain has TRBV18 and TRBJ2-7, with D possibly TRBD1 on 6 matching bases. The CDR3 length is 12 residues. CDR1 is KGHSH and CDR2 is LQKENI in the germline V gene. Trimming cost V 3 bases and J 3 bases, with 6 bases left between them. The CDR3 loop reads CASSPGHYEQYF. The CDR3 DNA follows: TGTGCCAGCTCACCGGGACACTACGAGCAGTACTTC.

CDR3 in amino acids: CASSFSGLIYEQYF. CDR3 nucleotide sequence: TGTGCCAGCAGTTTTTCGGGCCTAATCTACGAGCAGTACTTC. The chain links TRBV28 to TRBJ2-7; D call uncertain. V was shortened by 3 bases and J by 3 bases, with 12 bases between the two germline ends. The CDR3 is 14 residues long. Germline V lookup: CDR1 MDHEN, CDR2 SYDVKM.

J is TRBJ2-1 and V is TRBV4-2; 9 bases are shared with TRBD2. Germline CDR1 reads LGHNA; CDR2 reads YNFKEQ. J lost 4 bases, V lost 4 bases, and 14 bases had no gene match. CDR3 size: 18 residues. The CDR3, as DNA: TGTGCCAGCAGCCCAGAACTGTACGGGAGCGGGGGGTACAATGAGCAGTTCTTC. This sequence encodes CASSPELYGSGGYNEQFF.

This clone was counted a few times. This chain connects TRBV9 to TRBJ2-2; D is undetermined. Trimming left V 3 bases short and J 2 bases short, with 8 bases between. The CDR3 spans 14 residues. From germline, CDR1 is SGDLS and CDR2 YYNGEE. The CDR3 DNA follows: TGTGCCAGCAGCGCCATTCCCAACACCGGGGAGCTGTTTTTT. Translated, it gives CASSAIPNTGELFF.

This sequence joins TRBV7-3 and TRBJ2-1; 9 bases fit TRBD1. CDR1 and CDR2 from the germline V gene are SGHTA and FQGTGA. V shed 3 bases, J shed 4 bases, and the junction held 10 bases outside the gene matches. The length of the CDR3 is 17 residues. The DNA of the CDR3 is TGTGCCAGCAGCTTGGAGACCGGGACAGGGTTATACAATGAGCAGTTCTTC. Amino acid sequence: CASSLETGTGLYNEQFF.

V and J are TRBV19 and TRBJ2-5; TRBD2 matches 9 bases. V was pared by 6 bases and J by 1 base, with 9 bases of the junction left unmatched. The CDR3 consists of 16 residues. Germline V gives CDR1 LNHDA, CDR2 SQIVND (reference sequence). In nucleotides, the CDR3 is TGTGCCAGTAGACAATTAGCGGGAGCGAGCCAAGAGACCCAGTACTTC. Amino acid sequence: CASRQLAGASQETQYF. Supplemented by reference TRBV19 and TRBJ2-5, the full variable domain reads DGGITQSPKYLFRKEGQNVTLSCEQNLNHDAMYWYRQDPGQGLRLIYYSQIVNDFQKGDIAEGYSVSREKKESFPLTVTSAQKNPTAFYLCASRQLAGASQETQYFGPGTRLLVL.

The J gene is TRBJ1-4, the V gene TRBV18; no clear D. Trimming cost V 5 bases and J 0 bases, with 10 bases left between them. This CDR3 has 15 residues. Germline CDR1 and CDR2: KGHSH and LQKENI. The CDR3 sequence is CASSVGFATNEKLFF. CDR3 nucleotide sequence: TGTGCCAGCTCAGTCGGCTTTGCAACTAATGAAAAACTGTTTTTT. The complete variable domain, with remaining parts taken from reference TRBV18 and TRBJ1-4, reads NAGVMQNPRHLVRRRGQEARLRCSPMKGHSHVYWYRQLPEEGLKFMVYLQKENIIDESGMPKERFSAEFPKEGPSILRIQQVVRGDSAAYFCASSVGFATNEKLFFGSGTQLSVL.

The chain couples TRBV6-5 to TRBJ2-2; D unresolved. The length of the CDR3 is 12 residues. CDR1 and CDR2 from the germline V gene are MNHEY and SVGAGI. CDR3 coding DNA: TGTGGCTCCGAATCGAACACCGGGGAGCTGTTTTTT. Its protein product is CGSESNTGELFF.